A single sample is the source of the 10 T cell receptor beta chains below, sequenced in a study of cytomegalovirus exposure and HLA in healthy donors. Assay: immunoSEQ multiplex PCR; the TCRdb copy retains only in-frame clones and omits some. The sample gives 150,000 to 180,000 clones, around nine tenths of which show up once; approximately 20% is in the top ten. Material: PBMCs. The receptors come from a man aged 18 to 30 in good health and CMV-seropositive.

The rearrangement joins TRBV19 to TRBJ2-6; the D gene is possibly TRBD1 (6 bases). The germline V gene encodes CDR1 LNHDA and CDR2 SQIVND (reference sequence). V gave up 8 bases and J gave up 0 bases, with 14 bases separating them. The CDR3 contains 16 residues. CDR3 amino acids: CASGPQQGSGANVLTF. Written as DNA, the CDR3 is TGTGCCAGTGGCCCCCAACAGGGCTCTGGGGCCAACGTCCTGACTTTC.

This clone was counted a single time. The gene calls are TRBV29-1 and TRBJ2-3; perhaps TRBD1 as D (6 bases). The V and J ends lost 2 bases and 13 bases respectively, with 10 bases between them. CDR3 size: 10 residues. Germline lookup yields CDR1 SQVTM and CDR2 ANQGSEA. The CDR3: CSVERQGKYF. The CDR3 nucleotides are TGCAGCGTTGAACGGCAGGGGAAGTATTTT.

CDR3 DNA: TGTGCCAGCAAAGGACAGGGGGTCTCCTACGAGCAGTACTTC. This gives the protein CASKGQGVSYEQYF. The gene calls are TRBV6-1 and TRBJ2-7; 10 bases are shared with TRBD1. V was clipped by 7 bases and J by 0 bases; unmatched bases: 3. Germline-derived CDR1 and CDR2 are MNHNS and SASEGT. The CDR3 has 14 amino acids.

V is TRBV7-9 and J is TRBJ1-4; D is possibly TRBD1 (6 bases). Per the germline V gene, CDR1 is SEHNR and CDR2 is FQNEAQ (reference sequence). V dropped 5 bases and J dropped 7 bases, with 14 bases sitting between them. The CDR3 loop spans 14 amino acids. Here the CDR3 DNA reads TGTGCCAGCAGCCCGGGGGAGGGGGTTGAAAAACTGTTTTTT. This codes for CASSPGEGVEKLFF.

The gene calls are TRBV6-1 and TRBJ1-5; 8 bases line up with TRBD1. The CDR3 length is 18 residues. Trimming took 4 bases from V and 6 from J; bases not matched to a gene: 17. Germline V gene sequence: CDR1 MNHNS, CDR2 SASEGT. CDR3 sequence: CASSGHRDRPFLSQPQHF. DNA for the CDR3: TGTGCCAGCAGTGGTCACCGGGACAGGCCGTTCTTGAGTCAGCCCCAGCATTTT.

The rearrangement uses TRBV6-1 and TRBJ2-1, with D possibly TRBD1 on 5 matching bases. Germline V gives CDR1 MNHNS, CDR2 SASEGT. The V and J ends lost 4 bases and 2 bases respectively, with 15 bases between them. This CDR3 spans 16 amino acids. Written as DNA, the CDR3 is TGTGCCAGCAGTGTAAATACAGGCCTTACCTACAATGAGCAGTTCTTC. Translated, it gives CASSVNTGLTYNEQFF.

This clone was recorded once. The V gene is TRBV2, the J gene TRBJ2-1, with TRBD1 identical over 12 bases. This CDR3 has 23 amino acids. Germline V CDR1 and CDR2: SNHLY, FYNNEI. V lost 5 bases to trimming and J lost 0 bases; unmatched junction nucleotides: 23. The CDR3 here is CASSPRRGTGGFQRTSSYNEQFF. CDR3 bases: TGTGCCAGCAGTCCACGGCGGGGGACAGGGGGCTTCCAGCGGACTAGCTCCTACAATGAGCAGTTCTTC.

The chain uses TRBV11-2 and TRBJ2-5, with D possibly being TRBD1 (5 bases). The V gene lost 5 bases and the J gene lost 4 bases, with 11 bases spanning the gap. Germline CDR1 is SGHAT and CDR2 is FQNNGV. The CDR3 contains 13 residues. CDR3 sequence: CASSGSRGETQYF. In nucleotides, the CDR3 is TGTGCCAGCAGCGGTTCTAGGGGAGAGACCCAGTACTTC.

This clone appeared a single time. The chain combines TRBV19 with TRBJ2-5; 7 positions match TRBD1. Germline V gene sequence: CDR1 LNHDA, CDR2 SQIVND (reference sequence). Germline trimming cut 9 bases from V and 2 bases from J; bases unmatched to any gene: 9. This CDR3 region has 14 residues. The chain's CDR3 is CASTDRSVQETQYF. The CDR3 region has the DNA TGTGCCAGCACGGACAGGTCCGTTCAAGAGACCCAGTACTTC.

The chain carries TRBV30 and TRBJ2-3; D may be TRBD1 (5 bases). Trimming cost V 0 bases and J 3 bases, with 13 bases left between them. This CDR3 is 15 amino acids long. CDR1 is GTSNPN, CDR2 SVGIG, per germline (reference sequence). The chain's CDR3 is CAWSVLRRQTDTQYF. CDR3 in DNA: TGTGCCTGGAGTGTACTCCGCCGACAGACAGATACGCAGTATTTT.